The clone carrying this T cell receptor (beta chain) was detected only a few times. Its antigen is undetermined. The data belong to a study of T cells in localized non-small cell lung cancer. The study's findings and limits: Adjacent lung tissue had a median 57 of the top 100 clones found in the tumor.

The repertoire was sequenced with immunoSEQ multiplex PCR; TCRdb's copy has only in-frame clones and lacks some. The profile shows approximately 67,000 clones, almost 85% of them singletons. Germline-derived CDR1 and CDR2 are SNHLY and FYNNEI. The CDR3 spans 12 residues. With 7 bases removed from V and 4 bases from J, the gap between germline ends came to 10 bases. The source of this sequence is a female donor older than 55 with stage I lung adenocarcinoma. The sequencing here drew on peripheral blood, taken before any cancer treatment. The V and J genes are TRBV2 and TRBJ1-2; no reliable D call. This CDR3 reads CASTVGFYGYTF. The CDR3 nucleotides read TGTGCCAGCACCGTGGGGTTCTATGGCTACACCTTC.